This TCR beta chain was sequenced in a study of T-cell memory formation after mild COVID-19 (dated by TCRdb to the early 2020s). Looking at the study overall: Most TCR sequence clusters were specific to one of the two donors. T-cell clones expanding and contracting after mild COVID-19 in a couple of donors were tracked by longitudinal TCRalpha and TCRbeta repertoire sequencing. The cohort was made up of two young adult volunteers, one female and one male, who were previously healthy.

Ficoll-Paque density gradient centrifugation was the method used to isolate PBMCs. Including cysteine and phenylalanine, the CDR3 has 14 amino acids. Of the read, only the CDR3 DNA is kept; its 42 bases are in frame from base 1. Reading the germline V gene (reference sequence) gives CDR1 DFQATT and CDR2 SNEGSKA. Trimming at the junction amounts to 2 bases on V and 3 bases on J, and the germline ends lie 13 bases apart. TCRdb names Illumina NovaSeq 6000 as the instrument used. Using 5'RACE with constant-segment primers, TCRalpha and TCRbeta cDNA libraries were constructed, with sample barcodes and unique molecular identifiers added in the process. RNA was extracted from every sample with Trizol reagent. Library amplification was performed in two PCR steps, and a second sample barcode and Illumina TruSeq adapters were introduced in the second step. Libraries were sequenced on an Illumina NovaSeq with 2 x 150 bp paired-end reads. In the paper's pipeline: Demultiplexing of reads and collapsing into UMI-guided consensus sequences were performed with migec v1.2.7. Using mixcr v2.1.11, the UMI consensuses were aligned to TRA and TRB V and J templates and assembled into clonotypes. A clonotype was counted as expanded or contracted only if both edgeR and NoisET called the change significant, with noise models trained on biological replicates. For edgeR calls, the thresholds were a false discovery rate-adjusted p below 0.01 and a log2 fold-change of 1. PCA with hierarchical clustering of max-normalized trajectories of the 1000 most abundant clonotypes was used as exploratory dynamics analysis. Separately sequenced CD4+ and CD8+ repertoires were used to assign the CD4 or CD8 phenotype of responding clones. TCRdb's own reprocessing of the public reads used fastp at Q25 and MiXCR and kept productive beta chains. One record per CDR3 amino acid sequence lists the most common genes and DNA. TCRdb's processing, not the authors' own work, is the source of the V and J calls. The sample records fewer than 400,000 distinct CDR3 sequences, approximately 16% of which are singletons. Of the sample, roughly 21% is held by the ten largest clones.

About this clonotype itself: Its antigen remains undetermined. Base qualities are not at hand, and no much larger clone is one base apart.

Points the paper makes about the study in general: The second-wave clones that peaked on day 37 were not confirmed to be SARS-CoV-2 specific. The study included only two mild cases, and larger cohorts that include severe cases with pre-infection samples were judged to be necessary. Clones that contracted from day 15 to 85 showed balanced CD4/CD8 phenotypes, whereas a second wave of clones that expanded from day 15 to 37 leaned towards CD4+. Some responding clones were detected in pre-infection memory, suggesting pre-existing cross-reactive memory T cells joined the SARS-CoV-2 response. Contracting CD4+ clones appeared mostly in the CM and EM memory subsets, whereas CD8+ clones were enriched in EMRA.

The sample consisted of PBMCs or a T cell subset sorted from them (not recorded which). This clonotype originated in a man between 18 and 29 years old who had mild COVID-19 (a few samples of this study predate the infection). The sample titles of this study are shuffled in the database, so cell type and time point are left out; the donor was told from shared clones. This receptor chain uses TRBV20-1 and TRBJ2-5; the D gene is possibly TRBD2, with 5 bases matching. The encoded CDR3 is CSARLVQTKETQYF. The base sequence is TGCAGTGCTAGATTGGTACAGACTAAAGAGACCCAGTACTTC.